This TCR beta chain was captured in a study of blood T cell repertoires in COVID-19. Study as a whole: From the United States, Italy and Spain came samples of acute and convalescent COVID-19. T cells, B-cell-depleted T cells, or PBMCs supplied cDNA or gDNA.

CDR1 and CDR2 (germline): GTSNPN, SVGIG (reference sequence). The CDR3 spans 13 residues. Trimming shortened V by 3 bases and J by 4 bases, and 10 bases separated the two germline ends. In the authors' methods: Scientists estimated how many nucleated cells there were by amplifying reference gene primers. Profiling relied on immunoSEQ multiplex PCR, and the TCRdb table lists in-frame clones only, not all of them. That table gives V, J and clone size, and the DNA gave D and trimming. The sample has about 270,000 clones, around 81% seen once. This receptor was taken from a woman aged 60 to 75 with active or convalescent COVID-19. This chain joins TRBV30 and TRBJ1-5; a weak D match, TRBD1 (6 bases). Material for sequencing was peripheral blood. CDR3 nucleotide sequence: TGTGCCTGGAGCGGGACATCAAATCAGCCCCAGCATTTT. Protein product: CAWSGTSNQPQHF.